This record looks at one T cell receptor beta chain sequence and its context. This sample is part of a study of cytomegalovirus exposure and HLA in healthy donors. Trimming cost V 5 bases and J 1 base, with 11 bases left between them. Germline V gene data show CDR1 as MDHEN and CDR2 as SYDVKM. The CDR3 runs 15 residues. The PCR was carried out with 60 Vbeta primers and 13 Jbeta primers. Assay: immunoSEQ multiplex PCR; the TCRdb copy retains only in-frame clones and omits some. The sample shows about 160,000 clones, approximately 80% of them seen only once. The sequencing input was PBMCs. This clonotype was obtained from a male donor in good health and CMV-seropositive. The rearrangement links TRBV28 to TRBJ2-2, with a weak D call TRBD1 (6 bases). The CDR3 reads CASSTGSLNTGELFF. The CDR3 DNA reads TGTGCCAGCAGTACAGGGTCTTTGAACACCGGGGAGCTGTTTTTT.